This TCR beta chain was obtained from a study of regulatory T cells in long-lasting Graves disease. Study-wide results and limits: Persistent disease showed a preference for TRBV28, TRBJ1-2 and TRBJ2-5.

The CDR3 spans 14 residues. Germline V gene sequence: CDR1 KGHSH, CDR2 LQKENI. V lost 0 bases, J lost 8 bases, and 11 bases lay in between. TCR beta libraries were built with iRepertoire HTBI primers and Arm-PCR of CDR3 regions. TCRdb used MiXCR to reprocess the multiplex PCR reads, holding one entry per CDR3 protein. The data contain around 320,000 distinct CDR3 sequences, 16% of them singletons. The time point: newly diagnosed GD, antithyroid drugs for less than 3 months. The TCR library was prepared using RNA isolated from PBMCs. In this sample, this clonotype turned up many times. Its target is unknown. These data also formed part of another study, on T cells in Graves' hyperthyroidism and ophthalmopathy.

Source: peripheral blood mononuclear cells (PBMCs), taken at new diagnosis, from a patient treated with antithyroid drugs. The V gene is TRBV18, the J gene TRBJ2-1; tentatively, D is TRBD1 (6 bases). The origin of this receptor is a man aged 35-49 years with Graves disease. CDR3: CASSPPAGVDEQFF. In nucleotides, the CDR3 is TGTGCCAGCTCACCACCGGCAGGGGTGGATGAGCAGTTCTTC.